These 11 T cell receptor beta chains were all obtained from the same sample, sequenced in a study of shared clonotypes between healthy human individuals. Method: immunoSEQ multiplex PCR; TCRdb's copy keeps in-frame clones and lacks some. The data contain over 2 million clones, less than 95% of them singletons. The naive CD8 subset, CD45RO-negative cells positively selected for CCR7, excluded terminally differentiated effector memory CD45RA+ cells. Sequencing was done on a sample of naive CD8+ T cells sorted from blood. All receptors come from a man between 18 and 35 years old in good health.

This clone has a single count. Other DNA sequences in the sample encode the same CDR3. Written as DNA, the CDR3 is TGTGCCAGCAGTTTGAGCAGGAACTACGAGCAGTACTTC. This sequence encodes CASSLSRNYEQYF. This chain links TRBV27 with TRBJ2-7; D not resolved. The CDR3 contains 13 residues. The ends were cut back, 3 bases at V and 3 bases at J, with 9 bases in the middle. CDR1 is MNHEY and CDR2 is SMNVEV in the germline V gene (reference sequence).

This clone was seen a few times. The rearrangement uses TRBV14 and TRBJ2-1; perhaps TRBD2 as D (6 bases). Trimming took 2 bases from V and 8 from J, leaving 16 bases between them. Germline V lookup: CDR1 SGHDN, CDR2 FVKESK. This CDR3 comprises 15 residues. The DNA for the CDR3 is TGTGCCAGCAGCCAATTCCCGGGAGTGGCCGATGAGCAGTTCTTC. Its protein is CASSQFPGVADEQFF.

Points on this clone: Different DNA sequences within this sample yield the same CDR3. The chain joins TRBV2 to TRBJ2-3, with TRBD2 identical over 13 bases. The V gene end was trimmed by 8 bases and the J gene end by 3 bases; junction bases not matched to a gene: 2. Germline V lookup: CDR1 SNHLY, CDR2 FYNNEI. The CDR3 consists of 14 residues. The CDR3 region has the DNA TGTGCCAGCTCGGGACTAGCGGGGACAGATACGCAGTATTTT. This sequence encodes CASSGLAGTDTQYF.

Worth noting for this clone: Within the sample, other DNA sequences also encode this same CDR3. This chain joins TRBV6-5 and TRBJ2-7; the match to TRBD1 covers 9 bases. CDR1 MNHEY and CDR2 SVGAGI come from the germline V gene. CDR3 length: 15 residues. The J segment lost 6 bases and the V segment lost 0 bases, leaving 6 bases of the junction unmatched. The CDR3, as DNA: TGTGCCAGCAGTTACTCGGGGACAGGGCTGGGCGAGCAGTACTTC. It translates to CASSYSGTGLGEQYF.

The rearrangement uses TRBV5-1 and TRBJ2-5; 7 nucleotides match TRBD2. The CDR3 covers 15 residues. CDR1 and CDR2 (germline): SGHRS, YFSETQ. The V gene end was trimmed by 1 base and the J gene end by 5 bases; junction bases not matched to a gene: 8. CDR3 nucleotide sequence: TGCGCCAGCAGCTTGAATCCTAGCGGTGGGGAGACCCAGTACTTC. Amino acids: CASSLNPSGGETQYF. The variable domain in full, with the rest retrieved from reference TRBV5-1 and TRBJ2-5, is KAGVTQTPRYLIKTRGQQVTLSCSPISGHRSVSWYQQTPGQGLQFLFEYFSETQRNKGNFPGRFSGRQFSNSRSEMNVSTLELGDSALYLCASSLNPSGGETQYFGPGTRLLVL.

The gene calls are TRBV4-1 and TRBJ2-4; no clear D gene. Trimming took off 2 bases at V and 5 bases at J, with 13 bases between the two ends. Germline V lookup: CDR1 MGHRA, CDR2 YSYEKL. The CDR3 consists of 15 residues. DNA of the CDR3: TGCGCCAGCAGCCAATCACAACAGAGCCAAAACATTCAGTACTTC. Encoded protein: CASSQSQQSQNIQYF.

This rearrangement joins TRBV19 to TRBJ1-5, with D perhaps matching TRBD1 (6 bases). The germline V and J ends were trimmed by 5 bases and 0 bases, with 11 bases remaining between them. The CDR3 runs 15 residues. Per the germline V gene, CDR1 is LNHDA and CDR2 is SQIVND (reference sequence). The CDR3 spells CASSLQGYSNQPQHF. DNA of the CDR3: TGTGCCAGTAGTCTACAGGGATATAGCAATCAGCCCCAGCATTTT. Supplemented by reference TRBV19 and TRBJ1-5, the full variable domain reads DGGITQSPKYLFRKEGQNVTLSCEQNLNHDAMYWYRQDPGQGLRLIYYSQIVNDFQKGDIAEGYSVSREKKESFPLTVTSAQKNPTAFYLCASSLQGYSNQPQHFGDGTRLSIL.

The CDR3 sequence is CASSKELAGATNTEAFF. Here the CDR3 DNA reads TGTGCCAGCAGCAAAGAATTGGCAGGGGCTACGAACACTGAAGCTTTCTTT. V and J are TRBV21-1 and TRBJ1-1; the listed D gene, TRBD1, was not tested against the DNA. TRBV21-1 is listed as a pseudogene. This CDR3 spans 17 amino acids.

The chain uses TRBV27 and TRBJ2-7; 8 bases line up with TRBD1. The J segment lost 3 bases and the V segment lost 6 bases, leaving 7 bases of the junction unmatched. The CDR3 covers 14 residues. Germline lookup yields CDR1 MNHEY and CDR2 SMNVEV (reference sequence). CDR3 coding DNA: TGTGCCAGCAGCCTCGACAGGGGTGTCTACGAGCAGTACTTC. It is translated as CASSLDRGVYEQYF.

The CDR3 nucleotides read TGTGCCACCAGCCCCCCGGGACAGCCCTACGAGCAGTACTTC. Protein product: CATSPPGQPYEQYF. The rearrangement joins TRBV10-3 to TRBJ2-7; 7 bases align to TRBD1. The V and J ends lost 10 bases and 2 bases, in that order; junction bases with no gene match: 11. CDR3 size: 14 residues. CDR1 and CDR2 (germline): ENHRY, SYGVKD.

J is TRBJ2-5 and V is TRBV28; D uncertain. This CDR3 is built from 16 residues. V lost 2 bases and J lost 5, with 18 bases in between. Germline V CDR1 and CDR2: MDHEN, SYDVKM. Here the CDR3 DNA reads TGTGCCAGCAGTTTAATCGGAACAAGTCTAGGGGAGACCCAGTACTTC. Protein product: CASSLIGTSLGETQYF.